This T cell receptor (beta chain) was obtained from a study of blood T cell repertoires in COVID-19. Per the germline V gene, CDR1 is SNHLY and CDR2 is FYNNEI. Trimming shortened V by 6 bases and J by 7 bases, and 15 bases separated the two germline ends. The CDR3 is 14 residues long. Assay: immunoSEQ multiplex PCR; the TCRdb copy retains only in-frame clones and omits some. The table lists 250,000 to 350,000 clones, roughly 90% of them singletons, with more than 7.5% in the top ten. This sequence originates from a man younger than 35 with active or convalescent COVID-19. Sequencing used peripheral blood. The gene calls are TRBV2 and TRBJ2-2, with no clear D. The CDR3 here is CASSRAGLIGELFF. The DNA for the CDR3 is TGTGCCAGCAGCCGTGCCGGTCTGATCGGGGAGCTGTTTTTT.